A single T cell receptor (beta chain) is shown here with its context. The antigen it binds to is not known. One base away there is no much larger clone; base qualities are not given. In the paper's terms, the treatment or condition label means: 15 to 20 received Ad26.COV2.S at low or high dose, single or two shots; several received placebo; per-sample allocation not given. For vaccine and placebo recipients, the sequenced repertoires came from samples collected on day 63 after the first injection. Cohort 1b enrolled about two dozen adults aged 18-55 years at a single site in Boston, USA, between 29 July and 7 August 2020. Ad26.COV2.S was a replication-incompetent adenovirus type 26 vector expressing a prefusion-stabilized SARS-CoV-2 spike protein from the original Wuhan strain. This sample was taken from a study of Ad26.COV2.S vaccination and SARS-CoV-2 variants (dated by TCRdb to the early 2020s). At the level of the whole study: Donors in the vaccine arm were drawn from COV1001, a multicentre, randomized, double-blind, placebo-controlled phase I-IIa trial testing Ad26.COV2.S in healthy adults. TCRbeta repertoire sequencing served as the tool for gauging how specific and how broad the SARS-CoV-2-reactive T cell receptors were following Ad26.COV2.S vaccination. Trial participants were randomized into five groups of five, in which low-dose or high-dose Ad26.COV2.S was given once or twice, or placebo was given on both occasions. The TCR-sequenced set comprised around 30 samples: approximately 20 Ad26.COV2.S vaccine recipients, 5 placebo recipients and 8 SARS-CoV-2 convalescent individuals. Ad26.COV2.S was administered intramuscularly at 5 x 10^10 or 1 x 10^11 viral particles, either as a single shot or as two shots given 56 days apart. Investigators remained blinded to trial group allocation during experiments and outcome assessment.

TCRbeta CDR3 regions were sequenced with the immunoSEQ Assay. After extraction, genomic DNA underwent amplification by bias-controlled multiplex PCR, followed by high-throughput sequencing. As for how the authors treated the data: To quantify the absolute abundance of each unique TCRbeta CDR3 region, sequences were collapsed and filtered. Usable DNA was measured by amplifying reference genes present in all nucleated cells, and TCRbeta template counts were normalized to that usable DNA to estimate T cell fraction. Repertoire TCRs were annotated as SARS-CoV-2-specific when V gene, CDR3 amino acid sequence and J gene were exactly matched to a known reactive TCR set. MIRA supplied the reference SARS-CoV-2 TCR set, which was filtered for enrichment in COVID-19-positive ImmuneCODE repertoires so that public or cross-reactive TCRs were removed. Using the MIRA antigens, annotated TCRs were further analysed by specific ORF or by position within an ORF. Depth was the summed frequency of annotated unique rearrangements, while breadth was defined as annotated unique rearrangements over total unique productive rearrangements. Two-sided Wilcoxon rank-sum tests were used to compare TCR breadth between groups. TCRdb obtained this table from immuneACCESS and retained in-frame rearrangements with V and J assigned. These tables miss some clones; where compared with another copy, unresolved V genes account for less than half of the shortfall, and the remainder is unexplained. V and J calls plus clone size are reproduced from that table; the DNA served to infer D and trimming. The sample records a few hundred thousand clones, roughly 84% of which are singletons. The ten largest make up roughly 3.1% of the sample.

CDR1 and CDR2, per the germline V gene, are LGHNA and YSLEER. The CDR3 runs 14 amino acids, cysteine and phenylalanine included. Only CDR3 DNA remains: 42 bases, in frame from the first base. V sheds 1 base and J sheds 2 bases, leaving 8 bases between their ends. Overall study results and their limits: Vaccine and placebo recipients had similar non-spike TCR breadth, a finding consistent with the vaccine containing only spike. Comparing responses between vaccine doses or regimens was not something the study was powered to do. Higher spike-specific TCR breadth was observed in Ad26.COV2.S recipients than in placebo recipients (P = 0.0014). The authors noted that total T cell responses may have been underestimated by the TCR breadth and depth analyses. Substantial breadth of spike-specific CD8+ and CD4+ T cell responses was reported after vaccination.

This material consisted of peripheral blood, taken in a trial of Ad26.COV2.S vaccine versus placebo. The TCR was taken from a person between 18 and 65 years old who received the Ad26.COV2.S COVID-19 vaccine or a placebo. This chain is built from TRBV4-3 and TRBJ1-2; no D segment can be confidently identified. Here is the DNA: TGCGCCAGCAGCCAAGGAGTACTCAACTATGGCTACACCTTC. The resulting protein is CASSQGVLNYGYTF.